A selection of T cell receptor beta chains follows, all from one sample in a study of identical twins. TCRdb reprocessed the 5' RACE reads via MiXCR and lists one record per CDR3 protein. The table records 450,000 to 600,000 distinct CDR3 sequences, approximately 20% of them present only once. In addition, the sample was reused for a study of yellow fever vaccine responses in identical twins.

Sequenced input: CD4+ T cells sorted from blood. The receptor set was obtained from a woman under 30 in good health. CDR3s include the opening cysteine and the closing phenylalanine or tryptophan. The D gene is left open where the match is weak. Part of the rows lack a size; the others show once, few, many or a class for expanded clones.

V gene	clone size	D gene	J gene	CDR3 DNA	CDR3 protein
TRBV2	.	.	TRBJ2-7	TGTGCCAGCAGTGAGATACGGGGCTACGAGCAGTACTTC	CASSEIRGYEQYF
TRBV29-1	.	TRBD1	TRBJ1-4	TGCAGCGTTGCCTTCGGACAGGGGGGTGAATTGAAACTGTTTTTT	CSVAFGQGGELKLFF
TRBV20-1	.	.	TRBJ2-3	TGCAGTGCTAGGGCCAGGGGGGGGACAGATACGCAGTATTTT	CSARARGGTDTQYF
TRBV12-3/TRBV12-4	many	TRBD2	TRBJ2-3	TGTGCCAGCATAAGGACTAGCGGCACAGATACGCAGTATTTT	CASIRTSGTDTQYF
TRBV2	.	.	TRBJ2-7	TGTGCCAGCCAACAAGGAGGGTACGAGCAGTACTTC	CASQQGGYEQYF
TRBV20-1	.	.	TRBJ2-7	TGCAGTGCTAGTCGGGCACCCTCTTTGGGGGAGCAGTACTTC	CSASRAPSLGEQYF
TRBV5-1	few	.	TRBJ1-1	TGCGCCAGCAGCTTGCGAAGGGACGAGAACACTGAAGCTTTCTTT	CASSLRRDENTEAFF
TRBV12-3/TRBV12-4	few	.	TRBJ2-7	TGTGCCACCCGGCGGGCCATAGGCCAGATGTACTTC	CATRRAIGQMYF
TRBV12-3/TRBV12-4	many	.	TRBJ2-1	TGTGCCAGCAGTGTTAACAGCTACAATGAGCAGTTCTTC	CASSVNSYNEQFF
TRBV7-9	few	.	TRBJ2-7	TGTGCCAGCCAAAGGGATGCCTACGAGCAGTACTTC	CASQRDAYEQYF
TRBV7-6	.	TRBD1	TRBJ2-3	TGTGCCAGCAGCTTAGGGACAGGGAATTTGGGGACAGATACGCAGTATTTT	CASSLGTGNLGTDTQYF
TRBV7-2	few	.	TRBJ1-1	TGTGCCAGTACTGCTTTGGGGGGGAACACTGAAGCTTTCTTT	CASTALGGNTEAFF
TRBV29-1	.	.	TRBJ1-1	TGCAGCGTTGACGCCGATCGACTGACAGGGAACACTGAAGCTTTCTTT	CSVDADRLTGNTEAFF
TRBV20-1	many	.	TRBJ2-1	TGCAGTGCTCTACCTAACTCCAATGAGCAGTTCTTC	CSALPNSNEQFF
TRBV7-2	few	TRBD1	TRBJ2-7	TGTGCCAGCACTCCCCTGGACAGGGACGAGCAGTACTTC	CASTPLDRDEQYF
TRBV25-1	.	TRBD2	TRBJ2-6	TGTGCCAGCAGGGGGTCGGGGGGGCGGCGGGGGGCCAACGTCCTGAATTTC	CASRGSGGRRGANVLNF
TRBV6-5	.	.	TRBJ2-7	TGTGCCAGCAGTTACTCGAATTCCGGAATCTACGAGCAGTACTTC	CASSYSNSGIYEQYF
TRBV10-3	.	TRBD1	TRBJ2-3	TGTGCCATCAGTGAGCTCCCGACAGGGACAGATACGCAGTATTTT	CAISELPTGTDTQYF
TRBV11-2	many	TRBD1	TRBJ1-1	TGTGCCAGCAGCTCGCCGGGACAGGGGACTGAAGCTTTCTTT	CASSSPGQGTEAFF
TRBV7-9	.	.	TRBJ2-1	TGTGCCAGCAGCCCTAAGCCGGTTAATGAGCAGTTCTTC	CASSPKPVNEQFF
TRBV7-7	once	.	TRBJ2-3	TGTGCCAGCAGCCCCGATAATGTCGCAGATACGCAGTATTTT	CASSPDNVADTQYF
TRBV5-1	few	.	TRBJ2-1	TGCGCCAGCAGCGAGGGGACCCAACGTTACAATGAGCAGTTCTTC	CASSEGTQRYNEQFF
TRBV6-1	few	.	TRBJ2-1	TGTGCCAGCACCCGCCGGGCCCCGGGCGGGAATGAGCAGTTCTTC	CASTRRAPGGNEQFF
TRBV7-2	few	.	TRBJ1-5	TGTGCCAGCAGCTTAGTTTGGGCCCCGGGCCACCAGCCCCAGCATTTT	CASSLVWAPGHQPQHF
TRBV3-1	few	.	TRBJ2-5	TGTGCCAGCAGCGGCGGATCGCGTGGGGCCCAGTACTTC	CASSGGSRGAQYF
TRBV11-1	few	.	TRBJ2-1	TGTGCCAGCAGCCTGCTTAACTCCTACAATGAGCAGTTCTTC	CASSLLNSYNEQFF
TRBV20-1	.	TRBD1	TRBJ1-2	TGCAGTCCCACGGACAGGGCGACCTATGGCTACACCTTC	CSPTDRATYGYTF
TRBV4-1	.	TRBD1	TRBJ2-3	TGCGCCAGCAGCCAAGGCCGATGGGGACAGGGGACAGATACGCAGTATTTT	CASSQGRWGQGTDTQYF
TRBV12-3/TRBV12-4	once	TRBD1	TRBJ1-3	TGTGCCAGCAGTGGGGACAGGACGGGAAACACCATATATTTT	CASSGDRTGNTIYF
TRBV12-3/TRBV12-4	few	.	TRBJ2-1	TGTGCCAGCAGTTTATCGATTAGCTCCTACAATGAGCAGTTCTTC	CASSLSISSYNEQFF
TRBV7-9	few	TRBD2	TRBJ2-1	TGTGCCAGCAGCTTTCGGACTAGTTCATACAATGAGCAGTTCTTC	CASSFRTSSYNEQFF
TRBV12-2	.	.	TRBJ2-7	TGTGCAAGTCGCTTAGCGCATATGACTAGCCGGATCTACGAGCAGTACTTC	CASRLAHMTSRIYEQYF
TRBV29-1	.	TRBD2	TRBJ2-3	TGCAGCGTTGAATTCGGGAGGGGGGATACGCAGTATTTT	CSVEFGRGDTQYF
TRBV5-1	few	TRBD1	TRBJ2-5	TGCGCCAGCAGCTACTGGGACAGGGAGGGAGAGACCCAGTACTTC	CASSYWDREGETQYF
TRBV2	many	.	TRBJ2-2	TGTGCCAGCAGGGTGGACTTAGTGGCGAACACCGGGGAGCTGTTTTTT	CASRVDLVANTGELFF
TRBV7-9	few	.	TRBJ2-2	TGTGCCAGCAGCCGCGCGGACCTCCAGTCCCGGGAGCTGTTTTTT	CASSRADLQSRELFF
TRBV7-2	few	TRBD2	TRBJ2-1	TGTGCCAGCAGCTTAGCGACTAGCGGAACCAATGAGCAGTTCTTC	CASSLATSGTNEQFF
TRBV3-1	.	.	TRBJ2-5	TGTGCCAGCAGCCAAAAGTCGGTTATACAAGAGACCCAGTACTTC	CASSQKSVIQETQYF
TRBV15	few	.	TRBJ2-1	TGTGCCACCAGCAGAGGTCTTGCGGACAACAATGAGCAGTTCTTC	CATSRGLADNNEQFF
TRBV20-1	few	TRBD1	TRBJ2-1	TGCAGTGCTAGACCTCGCCTGACAGGGGTTTACAATGAGCAGTTCTTC	CSARPRLTGVYNEQFF
TRBV11-2	few	.	TRBJ1-6	TGTGCCAGCAGCTTAGAACGTACGAATAATTCACCCCTCCACTTT	CASSLERTNNSPLHF
TRBV19	.	TRBD2	TRBJ2-2	TGTGCCAGTAGCCCCCGGGGGGAGAACACCGGGGAGCTGTTTTTT	CASSPRGENTGELFF
TRBV12-3/TRBV12-4	.	.	TRBJ2-3	TGTGCCAGCAGTTCTACAGGGTATACTAGCACAGATACGCAGTATTTT	CASSSTGYTSTDTQYF
TRBV4-1	.	TRBD2	TRBJ2-2	TGCGCCAGCAGCTTAAGGGCTAGCGGGAATCAGAACACCGGGGAGCTGTTTTTT	CASSLRASGNQNTGELFF
TRBV6-1	.	TRBD1	TRBJ2-7	TGTGCCAGCAGGAAGACAGGGGGCTTCTACGAGCAGTACTTC	CASRKTGGFYEQYF
TRBV27	many	TRBD2	TRBJ2-2	TGTGCCAGCAGTTTGTTCCCTAGCGGACGCACCGGGGAGCTGTTTTTT	CASSLFPSGRTGELFF
TRBV20-1	.	.	TRBJ2-1	TGCTGTGCTAGATTTAGCCGGGGCCGAATTAACAATGAGCAGTTCTTC	CCARFSRGRINNEQFF
TRBV11-3	.	.	TRBJ2-3	TGTGCCAGCAGCTTAGGTACCGACTATACCACAGATACGCAGTATTTT	CASSLGTDYTTDTQYF
TRBV27	few	.	TRBJ2-7	TGTGCCAGCAGTTTATCCGGGGCAGGTTCAGCCTACGAGCAGTACTTC	CASSLSGAGSAYEQYF
TRBV5-1	.	TRBD2	TRBJ2-7	TGCGCCAGCAGCCCGAGTACTAGCGGGTACCCGGACTCCTACGAGCAGTACTTC	CASSPSTSGYPDSYEQYF